This T cell receptor beta chain is from a study of T-cell memory formation after mild COVID-19. Study overall: TCR clusters largely stayed donor specific.

The germline CDR1 and CDR2 sequences are SGHTA and FQGNSA. J gave up 7 bases and V 7 bases, and 5 bases lay outside the gene matches. There are 14 residues in the CDR3. As regards this clonotype: Its cognate antigen is unknown.

TCRdb reanalysed the 5' RACE reads using MiXCR and keeps one entry per CDR3 protein. Among 350,000 or so distinct CDR3 sequences, over 20% were seen once, and the ten largest hold about an eighth. Study-level results: Pre-infection memory carried some responding clones, suggesting that cross-reactive memory joined. For contracting clones, CD4+ ones sat mainly in CM and EM, CD8+ in EMRA.

The sequenced material came from PBMCs or a T cell subset sorted from them (not recorded which). This receptor was taken from an adult woman who had mild COVID-19 (a few samples of this study predate the infection). Cell type and time point are not known. V is TRBV7-2 and J is TRBJ2-2, with 11 nucleotides matching TRBD1. In DNA form, the CDR3 reads TGTGCCAGCAACCGGGACAGGGGGATCGGGGAGCTGTTTTTT. It is translated as CASNRDRGIGELFF. The full variable domain, with the rest looked up from reference TRBV7-2 and TRBJ2-2, is GAGVSQSPSNKVTEKGKDVELRCDPISGHTALYWYRQSLGQGLEFLIYFQGNSAPDKSGLPSDRFSAERTGGSVSTLTIQRTQQEDSAVYLCASNRDRGIGELFFGEGSRLTVL.